A single sample is the source of the 22 T cell receptor beta chains below, sequenced in a study of vaccination and CD4 T cells after COVID-19. The antigens these receptors bind are not known. The Oncomine TCR Beta short-read assay sequenced DNA from cultured CD4+ T cells. Using its own MiXCR run on the PCR reads, TCRdb lists one record per CDR3 protein. Among about 1,900 distinct CDR3 sequences listed, roughly 62% were seen once. Treatment denoted: approximately 11-day PBMC culture with coronavirus spike peptide pools or control peptides (ViraFEST assay). The sample consisted of CD4+ T cells from blood, cultured in vitro, taken after SARS-CoV-2 vaccination. These receptor sequences come from a human donor who had recovered from COVID-19.

The V and J genes are TRBV12-3 or TRBV12-4 and TRBJ1-1; D unresolved. Trimming took 3 bases from V and 4 from J, leaving 6 bases between them. CDR3 length: 12 residues. CDR3 nucleotide sequence: TGTGCCAGCAGTTTGGTGGGCACTGAAGCTTTCTTT. This encodes CASSLVGTEAFF.

The table lists this clonotype with a few counts. This chain connects TRBV20-1 to TRBJ2-2, with TRBD2 matching 9 bases. J lost 1 base, V lost 5 bases, and 5 bases had no gene match. This CDR3 has 15 amino acids. Germline values: CDR1 DFQATT, CDR2 SNEGSKA (reference sequence). The CDR3 spells CSAVPSGKNTGELFF. The CDR3 DNA is TGCAGTGCTGTCCCTAGCGGGAAGAACACCGGGGAGCTGTTTTTT.

The rearrangement links TRBV28 to TRBJ2-7; D gene unclear. Trimming took 5 bases from V and 2 from J, leaving 7 bases between them. The germline gives CDR1 MDHEN, CDR2 SYDVKM. This CDR3 contains 12 residues. The CDR3 loop reads CASSTRTYEQYF. The DNA of the CDR3 is TGTGCCAGCAGTACCCGTACCTACGAGCAGTACTTC.

This clonotype appeared a few times. The chain recombines TRBV20-1 with TRBJ1-1; tentatively, D is TRBD1 (5 bases). V lost 1 base to trimming and J lost 0 bases, with 21 bases between them. The CDR3 has 18 residues. Per the germline V gene, CDR1 is DFQATT and CDR2 is SNEGSKA (reference sequence). The CDR3: CSARVRRRQGRMNTEAFF. The CDR3 DNA reads as TGCAGTGCTAGAGTTCGTCGGCGGCAGGGTCGTATGAACACTGAAGCTTTCTTT.

The rearrangement links TRBV5-4 to TRBJ2-3; 9 positions agree with TRBD2. Germline V lookup: CDR1 SGHNT, CDR2 YYREEE (reference sequence). Trimming at V came to 3 bases and at J to 5 bases, leaving 13 bases not matched to a gene. CDR3 length: 17 amino acids. This CDR3 is CASSSPEMRGGRDTQYF. The CDR3 nucleotides read TGTGCCAGCAGCTCCCCTGAGATGCGGGGGGGCCGAGATACGCAGTATTTT.

This clonotype was picked up a small number of times. Written as DNA, the CDR3 is TGCAGTGCTTCCTCTGGACAGGGTGTGGCTAGCAATCAGCCCCAGCATTTT. Its protein is CSASSGQGVASNQPQHF. V and J are TRBV20-1 and TRBJ1-5, with 8 bases matching TRBD1. There are 17 residues in the CDR3. Germline V gene lookup returns CDR1 DFQATT and CDR2 SNEGSKA (reference sequence). Trimming cost V 5 bases and J 0 bases; bases outside gene matches: 12.

By frequency in the sample, this clonotype is medium-sized (0.01 to 0.1%). The chain couples TRBV18 to TRBJ2-1; D may correspond to TRBD1 or TRBD2 (5 bases each). Germline assignment: CDR1 KGHSH and CDR2 LQKENI. The CDR3 is 16 residues long. V was trimmed by 2 bases and J by 4 bases, leaving 15 bases between them. The CDR3 region has the DNA TGTGCCAGCTCACCAGTGGGGACGCAGGGATACAATGAGCAGTTCTTC. Translating gives CASSPVGTQGYNEQFF.

The CDR3 spells CASSSVTSGYEQYF. CDR3 nucleotides: TGTGCCAGCAGTTCTGTGACTAGCGGATACGAGCAGTACTTC. The V gene is TRBV27, the J gene TRBJ2-7; the match to TRBD2 covers 9 bases. Germline CDR1 MNHEY, CDR2 SMNVEV (reference sequence). V lost 4 bases to trimming and J lost 4 bases; unmatched junction nucleotides: 5. CDR3 length: 14 amino acids.

This clonotype has just a few counts. The chain carries TRBV20-1 and TRBJ1-3; D gene unclear. The germline CDR1 and CDR2 sequences are DFQATT and SNEGSKA (reference sequence). The CDR3 runs to 11 residues. The V and J ends lost 6 bases and 2 bases respectively, with 5 bases between them. CDR3 sequence: CSAGAGNTIYF. The CDR3 DNA is TGCAGTGCCGGTGCTGGAAACACCATATATTTT.

The chain uses TRBV27 and TRBJ1-2; 9 bases match TRBD1. The length of the CDR3 is 13 residues. CDR1 is MNHEY and CDR2 is SMNVEV in the germline V gene (reference sequence). J gave up 8 bases and V 5 bases, and 6 bases lay outside the gene matches. CDR3 bases: TGTGCCAGCAGTCGAAGGACAGGGGAGGGCTACACCTTC. Protein product: CASSRRTGEGYTF.

The rearrangement uses TRBV6-1 and TRBJ2-7, with a possible D match to TRBD1 (6 bases). Trimming shortened V by 5 bases and J by 6 bases, and 11 bases separated the two germline ends. In germline, CDR1 is MNHNS, CDR2 SASEGT. CDR3 length: 12 amino acids. The CDR3 loop reads CASSRPRGEQYF. In nucleotides, the CDR3 is TGTGCCAGCAGTCGGCCCAGGGGCGAGCAGTACTTC.

For the CDR3, the DNA is TGCAGTGCTTCCAGTCAGGGGGCCCCCAATCAGCCCCAGCATTTT. Translating gives CSASSQGAPNQPQHF. The chain employs TRBV20-1 and TRBJ1-5, with TRBD1 matching 8 bases. Losses at the gene ends were 5 bases for V and 3 bases for J; bases not matched to a gene: 9. In germline, CDR1 is DFQATT, CDR2 SNEGSKA (reference sequence). This CDR3 has 15 residues.

This rearrangement joins TRBV7-8 to TRBJ1-2; no clear D gene. Trimming took 2 bases from V and 3 from J, leaving 10 bases between them. Germline CDR1 is SGHVS and CDR2 is FQNEAQ. This CDR3 region has 14 residues. The CDR3 DNA is TGTGCCAGCAGCTTACAGTTAATCGACTATGGCTACACCTTC. Encoded protein: CASSLQLIDYGYTF.

The J gene is TRBJ1-5, the V gene TRBV2, with no clear D. The CDR3 extends over 15 amino acids. CDR1 and CDR2 (germline): SNHLY, FYNNEI. V lost 3 bases and J lost 2, with 11 bases in between. Written as DNA, the CDR3 is TGTGCCAGCAGTGACCCTGGAGGGCGCAATCAGCCCCAGCATTTT. It is translated as CASSDPGGRNQPQHF.

This clonotype was recorded once. The CDR3 nucleotides are TGTGCCACCAGCAGAGATCGAACAGCCGGAAACACCATATATTTT. It codes for CATSRDRTAGNTIYF. The J gene is TRBJ1-3, the V gene TRBV15; no clear D gene. The germline CDR1 and CDR2 sequences are LNHNV and YYDKDF (reference sequence). V was pared by 0 bases and J by 4 bases, with 10 bases between. There are 15 residues in the CDR3.

CDR3 nucleotide sequence: TGTGCCAGCAGCCTAGGGACAGGCCGCACAGATACGCAGTATTTT. As protein: CASSLGTGRTDTQYF. This chain connects TRBV7-8 to TRBJ2-3; TRBD1 matches at 8 bases. The J segment lost 1 base and the V segment lost 5 bases, leaving 5 bases of the junction unmatched. The CDR3 runs to 15 residues. Germline lookup yields CDR1 SGHVS and CDR2 FQNEAQ.

The chain recombines TRBV19 with TRBJ1-1; TRBD1 agrees at 9 bases. This CDR3 is built from 14 residues. Germline V gene sequence: CDR1 LNHDA, CDR2 SQIVND (reference sequence). Unmatched junction bases numbered 12, after V lost 7 bases and J lost 9 bases. The CDR3 is CASIRGQGAAQAFF. DNA for the CDR3: TGTGCCAGTATCCGGGGACAGGGAGCGGCCCAAGCTTTCTTT.

This clonotype was observed a few times. The chain combines TRBV6-1 with TRBJ1-2; D gene uncertain. The CDR3 is 15 residues long. The germline CDR1 and CDR2 sequences are MNHNS and SASEGT. V lost 6 bases, J lost 2 bases, and 16 bases lay in between. The CDR3 region is CASSSRVGENYGYTF. In nucleotides, the CDR3 is TGTGCCAGCAGCTCCCGGGTAGGCGAAAACTATGGCTACACCTTC.

The rearrangement links TRBV20-1 to TRBJ1-1; no clear D gene. Germline-derived CDR1 and CDR2 are DFQATT and SNEGSKA (reference sequence). The CDR3 is made up of 16 amino acids. V was shortened by 0 bases and J by 1 base, with 15 bases between the two germline ends. This CDR3 is CSARDKKGPSNTEAFF. The CDR3 DNA is TGCAGTGCTAGAGATAAGAAGGGTCCCTCGAACACTGAAGCTTTCTTT.

The J gene is TRBJ2-7, the V gene TRBV27; 8 bases line up with TRBD1. Germline CDR1 MNHEY, CDR2 SMNVEV (reference sequence). J was trimmed by 2 bases and V by 6 bases; bases with no gene match: 6. This CDR3 region has 14 residues. The CDR3: CASRHRDRTYEQYF. The CDR3 nucleotides read TGTGCCAGCAGACATCGGGACAGGACCTACGAGCAGTACTTC.

The chain couples TRBV28 to TRBJ1-5; D is uncertain. With 4 bases removed from V and 0 bases from J, the gap between germline ends came to 1 base. This CDR3 contains 12 residues. In germline, CDR1 is MDHEN, CDR2 SYDVKM. In DNA form, the CDR3 reads TGTGCCAGCAGTTATAGCAATCAGCCCCAGCATTTT. Its translation is CASSYSNQPQHF.

The V and J genes are TRBV7-9 and TRBJ2-4; 13 bases are a match to TRBD2. Per germline, CDR1 SEHNR and CDR2 FQNEAQ (reference sequence). V trimming: 2 bases; J trimming: 4 bases; junction bases outside the gene matches: 8. The CDR3 sequence is 18 residues long. In DNA, the CDR3 is TGTGCCAGCAGCTTACCATACAGACTAGCGGGGGGAAAAAACATTCAGTACTTC. It is translated as CASSLPYRLAGGKNIQYF.